This T cell receptor (beta chain) was captured by sequencing in a study of T cells after posttransplantation cyclophosphamide. A marrow graft followed busulfan-fludarabine conditioning, with cyclophosphamide on days +3 and +4. Some clones are missing from TCRdb's copy, which holds only in-frame ones; the method was immunoSEQ multiplex PCR. The profile covers tens of thousands of clones, none occurring a single time. This clone was observed many times. The sample here was PBMCs, taken after allogeneic stem cell transplant with posttransplant cyclophosphamide. The source of this sequence is a young adult male patient who received an allogeneic stem cell transplant from a related donor, was CMV-positive, and had no GVHD. Some T cells may have come from the graft donor.

As DNA, the CDR3 is TGTGCCAGCAGCCAACGACAGGGGAACCCCAATAATTCACCCCTCCACTTT. Translated: CASSQRQGNPNNSPLHF. The chain couples TRBV4-2 to TRBJ1-6, with TRBD1 identical over 8 bases. The length of the CDR3 is 17 residues. Unmatched junction bases numbered 8, after V lost 2 bases and J lost 5 bases. Germline lookup yields CDR1 LGHNA and CDR2 YNFKEQ.